This entry lists 10 T cell receptor beta chains sequenced from one sample in a study of cytomegalovirus exposure and HLA in healthy donors. Libraries were prepared by immunoSEQ multiplex PCR; TCRdb keeps only in-frame clonotypes and omits some of them. The sample has 67,000 or so clones, just under 95% seen once. The sequenced sample consisted of PBMCs. These receptors were collected from a man between 18 and 29 years old in good health and CMV-seropositive.

J is TRBJ1-1 and V is TRBV7-9; perhaps TRBD1 as D (5 bases). Trimming shortened V by 0 bases and J by 10 bases, and 15 bases separated the two germline ends. Looked up from germline, CDR1 is SEHNR and CDR2 is FQNEAQ (reference sequence). The CDR3 extends over 14 amino acids. Written as DNA, the CDR3 is TGTGCCAGCAGCTTAGCGGTCCAGGGCCAAGGAGCTTTCTTT. It is translated as CASSLAVQGQGAFF.

The chain uses TRBV7-8 and TRBJ1-2, with 7 bases fitting TRBD1. This CDR3 comprises 15 residues. The germline V gene encodes CDR1 SGHVS and CDR2 FQNEAQ. J gave up 5 bases and V 5 bases, and 11 bases lay outside the gene matches. The CDR3 sequence is CASSLLDRALYGYTF. DNA of the CDR3: TGTGCCAGCAGCCTACTTGACAGGGCACTTTATGGCTACACCTTC.

This sequence joins TRBV7-6 and TRBJ2-2; maybe TRBD2 (7 bases). This CDR3 comprises 16 residues. Germline loops: CDR1 SGHVS, CDR2 FNYEAQ. The germline V and J ends were trimmed by 3 bases and 1 base, with 12 bases remaining between them. CDR3 sequence reads: CASSFQGGVNTGELFF. CDR3 coding DNA: TGTGCCAGCAGCTTTCAAGGGGGGGTGAACACCGGGGAGCTGTTTTTT.

This clone was counted once. This chain connects TRBV7-3 to TRBJ2-1; perhaps TRBD2 as D (5 bases). Trimming cost V 2 bases and J 4 bases, with 6 bases left between them. The CDR3 sequence is 13 residues long. Germline V gene data show CDR1 as SGHTA and CDR2 as FQGTGA. The CDR3 sequence: CASSLGLYNEQFF. The CDR3 coding sequence is TGTGCCAGCAGCTTAGGACTTTACAATGAGCAGTTCTTC.

The gene calls are TRBV29-1 and TRBJ2-5, with 8 bases fitting TRBD1. This CDR3 is 13 amino acids long. The V and J ends lost 7 bases and 0 bases, in that order; junction bases with no gene match: 4. Looked up from germline, CDR1 is SQVTM and CDR2 is ANQGSEA. In DNA form, the CDR3 reads TGCAGCGCCAGGACAGGGTACCAAGAGACCCAGTACTTC. This translates into CSARTGYQETQYF.

This clone has just a few counts. J is TRBJ2-7 and V is TRBV10-3, with D perhaps matching TRBD2 (7 bases). The CDR3 runs to 14 residues. Germline lookup yields CDR1 ENHRY and CDR2 SYGVKD. Trimming took 6 bases from V and 2 from J, leaving 14 bases between them. CDR3 amino acids: CAIRGAGDAYEQYF. The CDR3 DNA reads TGTGCCATCAGGGGGGCGGGAGACGCCTACGAGCAGTACTTC.

V and J are TRBV5-1 and TRBJ1-1, with D uncertain. Germline V gives CDR1 SGHRS, CDR2 YFSETQ. This CDR3 is built from 13 residues. Between the trimmed V and J ends, which lost 0 bases and 0 bases, there was a span of 3 bases. The DNA of the CDR3 is TGCGCCAGCAGCTTGGGGCTGAACACTGAAGCTTTCTTT. This gives the protein CASSLGLNTEAFF.

The V and J genes are TRBV19 and TRBJ1-1; no firm D call. V shed 9 bases and J shed 7 bases, with 18 bases lying between them. The CDR3 is 13 residues long. CDR1 is LNHDA and CDR2 is SQIVND in the germline V gene (reference sequence). The DNA of the CDR3 is TGTGCCAGCGCCGTGGGAGGGCGAGGTGAAGCTTTCTTT. It encodes CASAVGGRGEAFF.

The J gene is TRBJ2-3, the V gene TRBV5-1, with D unresolved. The CDR3 contains 13 residues. Trimming took 0 bases from V and 3 from J, leaving 5 bases between them. The germline V gene has CDR1 SGHRS and CDR2 YFSETQ. CDR3 nucleotide sequence: TGCGCCAGCAGCTTGGACAGAACAGATACGCAGTATTTT. Protein: CASSLDRTDTQYF.

The rearrangement joins TRBV27 to TRBJ2-3; TRBD1 matches 7 bases. The germline V gene encodes CDR1 MNHEY and CDR2 SMNVEV (reference sequence). V was pared by 11 bases and J by 8 bases, with 13 bases of the junction left unmatched. The CDR3 consists of 13 residues. The CDR3 protein is CALGAPGGGTQYF. CDR3 nucleotide sequence: TGTGCCTTAGGGGCCCCAGGGGGTGGTACGCAGTATTTT.